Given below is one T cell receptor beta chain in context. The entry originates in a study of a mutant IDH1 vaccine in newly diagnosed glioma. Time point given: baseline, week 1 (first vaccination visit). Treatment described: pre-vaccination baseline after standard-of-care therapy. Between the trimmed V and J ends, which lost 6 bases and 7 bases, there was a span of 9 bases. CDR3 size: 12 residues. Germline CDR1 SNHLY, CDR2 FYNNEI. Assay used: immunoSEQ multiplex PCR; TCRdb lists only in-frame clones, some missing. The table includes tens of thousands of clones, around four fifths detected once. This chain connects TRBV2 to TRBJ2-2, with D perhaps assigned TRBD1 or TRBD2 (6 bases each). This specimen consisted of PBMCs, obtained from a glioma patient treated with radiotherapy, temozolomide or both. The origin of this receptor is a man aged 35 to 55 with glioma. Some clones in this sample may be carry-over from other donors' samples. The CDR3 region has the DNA TGTGCCAGCAGGGAGGGGGTCGGGGAGCTGTTTTTT. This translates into CASREGVGELFF.